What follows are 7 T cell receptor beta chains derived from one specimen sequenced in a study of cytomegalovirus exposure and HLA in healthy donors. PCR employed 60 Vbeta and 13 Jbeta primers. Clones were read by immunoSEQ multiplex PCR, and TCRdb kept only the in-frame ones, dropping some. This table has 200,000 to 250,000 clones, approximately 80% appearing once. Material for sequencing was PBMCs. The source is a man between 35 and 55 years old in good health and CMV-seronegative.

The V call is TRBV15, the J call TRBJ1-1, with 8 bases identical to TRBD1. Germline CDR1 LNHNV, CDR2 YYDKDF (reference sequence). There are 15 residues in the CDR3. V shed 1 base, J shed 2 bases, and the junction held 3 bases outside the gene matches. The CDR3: CATSRGGTGNTEAFF. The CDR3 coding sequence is TGTGCCACCAGCAGAGGAGGGACAGGCAACACTGAAGCTTTCTTT.

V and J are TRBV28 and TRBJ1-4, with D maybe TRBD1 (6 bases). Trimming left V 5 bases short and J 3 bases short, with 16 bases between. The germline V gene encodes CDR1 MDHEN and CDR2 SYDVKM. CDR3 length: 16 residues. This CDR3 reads CASSPWGGGSNEKLFF. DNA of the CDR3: TGTGCCAGCAGTCCATGGGGCGGGGGCTCTAATGAAAAACTGTTTTTT.

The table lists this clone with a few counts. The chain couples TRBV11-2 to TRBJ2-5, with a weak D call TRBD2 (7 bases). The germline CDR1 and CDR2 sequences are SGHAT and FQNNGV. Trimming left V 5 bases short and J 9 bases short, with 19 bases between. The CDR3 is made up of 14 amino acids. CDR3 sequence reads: CASSPGLVQGSQYF. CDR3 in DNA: TGTGCCAGCAGCCCTGGACTAGTTCAGGGGTCCCAGTACTTC.

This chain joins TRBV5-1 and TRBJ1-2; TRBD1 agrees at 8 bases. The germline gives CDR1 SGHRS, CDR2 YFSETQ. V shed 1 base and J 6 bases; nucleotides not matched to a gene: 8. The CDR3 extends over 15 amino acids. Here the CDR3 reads CASSLLDRGRDGYTF. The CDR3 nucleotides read TGCGCCAGCAGCTTGTTAGACAGGGGAAGGGATGGCTACACCTTC.

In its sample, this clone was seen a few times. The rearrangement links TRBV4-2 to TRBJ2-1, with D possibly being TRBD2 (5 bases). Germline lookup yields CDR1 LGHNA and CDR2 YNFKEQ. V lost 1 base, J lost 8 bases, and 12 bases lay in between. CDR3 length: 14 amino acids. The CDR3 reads CASSQGTAGDEQFF. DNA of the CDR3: TGTGCCAGCAGCCAAGGGACTGCCGGGGATGAGCAGTTCTTC.

Here the CDR3 DNA reads TGTGCCAGCAGCCAAGTCGCGATCTACGAGCAGTACTTC. The encoded protein is CASSQVAIYEQYF. The chain carries TRBV14 and TRBJ2-7; D gene unclear. V gave up 1 base and J gave up 3 bases, with 7 bases separating them. The CDR3 extends over 13 amino acids. Looked up from germline, CDR1 is SGHDN and CDR2 is FVKESK.

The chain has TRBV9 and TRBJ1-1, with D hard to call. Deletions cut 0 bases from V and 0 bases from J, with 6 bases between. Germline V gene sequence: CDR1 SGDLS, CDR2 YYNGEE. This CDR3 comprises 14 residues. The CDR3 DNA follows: TGTGCCAGCAGCGTAGAACCAGTGAACACTGAAGCTTTCTTT. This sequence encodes CASSVEPVNTEAFF.